Below are 28 T cell receptor beta chains sequenced from a single sample in a study of breast tumors, draining lymph nodes, adjacent tissues (dated by TCRdb to 2016 to 2017). Library prep was done by multiplex PCR. Instrument on record: Illumina HiSeq 2000. TCRdb reanalyzed the raw reads on its own, using fastp at Q25 for trimming and MiXCR for clone calling, and kept in-frame beta chains. Duplicate CDR3 protein sequences are folded into a single record with the most common DNA and genes. In all, the sample holds fewer than 250,000 distinct CDR3 sequences, and approximately 30% of those were seen once. The top ten clones comprise over 1.1% of the sample. Lymph node samples came from the axillary draining lymph nodes of breast cancer patients. Input material: axillary lymph node tissue. These receptors were taken from a female donor with breast cancer. Some clones in this sample may be carry-over from other donors' samples.

The CDR3 DNA is TGTGCCACCAAGACTAGCGGGACAACCCCGGGACATCCGGATATCACAGATACGCAGTATTTT. This encodes CATKTSGTTPGHPDITDTQYF. V is TRBV24-1 and J is TRBJ2-3; 11 nucleotides line up with TRBD2. V dropped 8 bases and J dropped 2; count of bases not matched to a gene: 23. Germline V gives CDR1 KGHDR, CDR2 SFDVKD. CDR3 length: 21 amino acids.

This clonotype occurred a few times. A much larger clone differs from this one at a single base, so this may be a read error. The chain uses TRBV20-1 and TRBJ2-3; 8 bases agree with TRBD1. The CDR3 spans 14 residues. CDR1 is DFQATT and CDR2 is SNEGSKA in the germline V gene (reference sequence). CDR3 region: CSAPGQGRTATQYF. DNA for the CDR3: TGCAGTGCTCCCGGACAGGGCCGCACAGCTACGCAGTATTTT.

This clonotype was detected ten times or more. The chain links TRBV11-2 to TRBJ1-5; D uncertain. This CDR3 comprises 15 residues. Germline V lookup: CDR1 SGHAT, CDR2 FQNNGV. Trimming shortened V by 0 bases and J by 2 bases, and 8 bases separated the two germline ends. The CDR3 sequence: CASSLDLWGNQPQHF. The CDR3 region has the DNA TGTGCCAGCAGCTTAGATCTCTGGGGCAATCAGCCCCAGCATTTT.

This clonotype showed up just once. The gene calls are TRBV7-9 and TRBJ1-1, with TRBD1 identical over 9 bases. This CDR3 has 14 amino acids. Germline CDR1 is SEHNR and CDR2 is FQNEAQ (reference sequence). The trim removed 5 bases at V and 5 bases at J, leaving 6 bases unmatched. Here the CDR3 reads CASSIRDRATEAFF. CDR3 sequence (DNA): TGTGCCAGCAGCATCCGGGACAGGGCGACTGAAGCTTTCTTT. The full variable domain, completed using reference TRBV7-9 and TRBJ1-1, is DTGVSQNPRHKITKRGQNVTFRCDPISEHNRLYWYRQTLGQGPEFLTYFQNEAQLEKSRLLSDRFSAERPKGSFSTLEIQRTEQGDSAMYLCASSIRDRATEAFFGQGTRLTVV.

Ten or more counts support this clonotype. The chain recombines TRBV6-2 or TRBV6-3 with TRBJ1-5; 8 positions match TRBD1. The V gene end was trimmed by 6 bases and the J gene end by 4 bases; junction bases not matched to a gene: 8. The CDR3 is 15 amino acids. The germline gives CDR1 MNHEY, CDR2 SVGEGT. The CDR3 DNA follows: TGTGCCAGCAGAAATCAGGGGGCTTCTAATCAGCCCCAGCATTTT. Translating gives CASRNQGASNQPQHF.

In its sample, this clonotype was seen a few times. A much larger clone differs by one base, so this may be a read error. The gene calls are TRBV6-1 and TRBJ2-3; D unclear. The CDR3 sequence is 13 residues long. From germline, CDR1 is MNHNS and CDR2 SASEGT. Trimming shortened V by 7 bases and J by 2 bases, and 10 bases separated the two germline ends. The CDR3 DNA reads TGTGCCAGCAAGCCTCAACCCACAGATACGCAGTATTTT. This encodes CASKPQPTDTQYF.

The chain joins TRBV11-2 to TRBJ2-3, with 10 bases that match TRBD2. The CDR3 has 16 amino acids. Germline CDR1 is SGHAT and CDR2 is FQNNGV. V gave up 3 bases and J gave up 11 bases; unmatched junction bases: 14. The CDR3 region is CASSLLAGGGYNEQYF. The CDR3, as DNA: TGTGCCAGCAGCTTGTTAGCGGGAGGTGGTTACAATGAGCAGTATTTT.

Note on this clonotype: A read error may account for a junction end that differs from germline. This chain connects TRBV3-1 to TRBJ1-3; no clear D gene. This CDR3 comprises 15 residues. Germline loops: CDR1 LGHDT, CDR2 YNNKEL (reference sequence). In DNA, the CDR3 is TGTGTCAGCAAACACGAAGGGATCTCTGGAAACACCATATATTTT. It specifies CVSKHEGISGNTIYF.

With respect to this clonotype: This could be a read error, since a much larger clone is one nucleotide away. The V and J genes are TRBV7-2 and TRBJ2-5; 10 bases are shared with TRBD1. Germline lookup yields CDR1 SGHTA and CDR2 FQGNSA. This CDR3 contains 15 residues. The CDR3: CASSARQGAWETQHF. DNA for the CDR3: TGTGCCAGCAGCGCCCGACAGGGGGCATGGGAGACCCAGCACTTC.

Details on this clonotype: A much bigger clone sits one base away, suggesting this may be a read error. The chain joins TRBV11-1 to TRBJ1-2, with D unclear. Germline V gene lookup returns CDR1 SGHAT and CDR2 FQDESV (reference sequence). The CDR3 runs 13 residues. Trimming stripped 4 bases from V and 7 bases from J, with 13 bases between. Here the CDR3 reads CASSSWLPGGYTF. In nucleotides, the CDR3 is TGTGCCAGCAGCTCTTGGTTGCCCGGTGGCTACACCTTC. The full variable domain, rest sourced from reference TRBV11-1 and TRBJ1-2, is EAEVAQSPRYKITEKSQAVAFWCDPISGHATLYWYRQILGQGPELLVQFQDESVVDDSQLPKDRFSAERLKGVDSTLKIQPAELGDSAMYLCASSSWLPGGYTFGSGTRLTVV.

This clonotype has a handful of counts. The chain joins TRBV11-1 to TRBJ1-1; D not resolved. With 4 bases removed from V and 5 bases from J, the gap between germline ends came to 11 bases. In germline, CDR1 is SGHAT, CDR2 FQDESV (reference sequence). The CDR3 has 13 residues. The CDR3 coding sequence is TGTGCCAGCAGCTCTCGCCAGAGGACTGAAGCTTTCTTT. It encodes CASSSRQRTEAFF.

This clonotype has at least ten counts. The V call is TRBV20-1, the J call TRBJ2-7; 8 positions match TRBD1. Germline V CDR1 and CDR2: DFQATT, SNEGSKA (reference sequence). V was pared by 5 bases and J by 3 bases, with 6 bases of the junction left unmatched. The CDR3 runs to 13 residues. CDR3 in DNA: TGCAGTGCTCAATCGACAGGGGACTACGAGCAGTACTTC. This codes for CSAQSTGDYEQYF.

The chain couples TRBV5-1 to TRBJ1-6; D is unclear. The length of the CDR3 is 17 residues. The V gene's germline CDR1 is SGHRS and CDR2 YFSETQ. Trimming removed 3 bases at V and 9 bases at J, with 22 bases between. The CDR3 bases are TGCGCCAGCAGCTGGGGAAACACCGGGGAGGGAAGTTCACCCCTCCACTTT. This encodes CASSWGNTGEGSSPLHF.

CDR3 DNA: TGCAGTGCACCCGGGGATCTAATAGGCCTCGAGCAGTACTTC. Translated: CSAPGDLIGLEQYF. The chain employs TRBV20-1 and TRBJ2-7; TRBD2 might be the D (5 bases). Germline CDR1 and CDR2: DFQATT and SNEGSKA (reference sequence). Trimming cost V 6 bases and J 6 bases, with 21 bases left between them. CDR3 size: 14 residues.

This clonotype appeared many times. The missing conserved phenylalanine or tryptophan at the end of this CDR3 makes a read error likely. J is TRBJ1-6 and V is TRBV9; D remains ambiguous. This CDR3 region has 13 residues. V was cut by 5 bases and J by 7 bases, with 10 bases left in between. CDR1 is SGDLS, CDR2 YYNGEE, per germline. The CDR3 DNA sequence: TGTGCCAGCAGACTCTACTGGAATTCACCCCTCCACTCT. Translated, it gives CASRLYWNSPLHS.

The table lists this clonotype with many counts. The rearrangement links TRBV6-1 to TRBJ2-7; D may be TRBD1 (5 bases). The CDR3 covers 13 residues. V was shortened by 6 bases and J by 1 base, with 10 bases between the two germline ends. The germline gives CDR1 MNHNS, CDR2 SASEGT. The DNA for the CDR3 is TGTGCCAGCAGCGACAGAGTGTCCTACGAGCAGTACTTC. Its protein product is CASSDRVSYEQYF.

This clonotype was seen ten or more times. The chain combines TRBV19 with TRBJ1-2; D unclear. With 3 bases removed from V and 3 bases from J, the gap between germline ends came to 17 bases. Germline CDR1 and CDR2: LNHDA and SQIVND (reference sequence). CDR3 size: 16 residues. The CDR3 here is CASSISDEAMDYGYTF. CDR3 in DNA: TGTGCCAGTAGTATTAGTGATGAGGCGATGGACTATGGCTACACCTTC.

The chain links TRBV20-1 to TRBJ1-5, with 9 bases that match TRBD1. The CDR3 runs 13 residues. Trimming took 6 bases from V and 4 from J; bases not matched to a gene: 4. The germline gives CDR1 DFQATT, CDR2 SNEGSKA (reference sequence). The CDR3 spells CSAPQGANQPQHF. CDR3 in DNA: TGCAGTGCACCACAGGGGGCGAATCAGCCCCAGCATTTT.

With respect to this clonotype: With a much larger clone just one base away, this may be a read error. The gene calls are TRBV14 and TRBJ2-1; 9 bases match TRBD1. Germline assignment: CDR1 SGHDN and CDR2 FVKESK. V lost 2 bases, J lost 12 bases, and 14 bases stayed unmatched. The CDR3 contains 16 residues. This chain's CDR3 is CASSQSPGQGRDAQFF. CDR3 sequence (DNA): TGTGCCAGCAGCCAAAGCCCGGGACAGGGTAGAGATGCGCAGTTCTTC.

This clonotype was seen many times. The J gene is TRBJ1-5, the V gene TRBV2; 8 bases fit TRBD1. V shed 4 bases and J 7 bases; nucleotides not matched to a gene: 12. The CDR3 spans 16 residues. The germline gives CDR1 SNHLY, CDR2 FYNNEI. This CDR3 is CASSGSGGGLSQPQHF. The DNA for the CDR3 is TGTGCCAGCAGTGGTTCAGGGGGCGGCCTAAGCCAGCCCCAGCATTTT.

The chain combines TRBV7-9 with TRBJ2-3; 8 bases fit TRBD1. The CDR3 has 18 amino acids. The germline V gene encodes CDR1 SEHNR and CDR2 FQNEAQ (reference sequence). Trimming at V came to 5 bases and at J to 7 bases, leaving 20 bases not matched to a gene. DNA for the CDR3: TGTGCCAGCAGCCTTACTCCCCCGAGACAGGGGATTACGCATACGCAGTATTTT. Translation gives CASSLTPPRQGITHTQYF.

This clonotype was counted once. Possible read error: a much larger clone is one base away. The chain combines TRBV7-6 with TRBJ2-3; D assignment may be TRBD1 or TRBD2 (5 bases each). Germline V CDR1 and CDR2: SGHVS, FNYEAQ. The CDR3 runs to 12 residues. This chain's CDR3 is CAGSPGLDTRYF. CDR3 DNA sequence: TGTGCCGGCAGCCCTGGACTGGACACGCGGTATTTT.

This clonotype has ten or more counts. The chain uses TRBV6-2 or TRBV6-3 and TRBJ2-7; weak D call: TRBD2 (7 bases). Trimming took off 6 bases at V and 1 base at J, with 13 bases between the two ends. Germline CDR1 reads MNHEY; CDR2 reads SVGEGT. The CDR3 contains 14 residues. The CDR3 loop is CASSGGRGSYEQYF. The DNA for the CDR3 is TGTGCCAGCAGCGGAGGGAGGGGGTCCTACGAGCAGTACTTC.

The chain couples TRBV4-1 to TRBJ2-2; D unclear. V shed 0 bases and J shed 13 bases, with 6 bases lying between them. This CDR3 is 11 amino acids long. Germline CDR1 MGHRA, CDR2 YSYEKL. CDR3 loop: CASSQEDGLFF. The CDR3 DNA is TGCGCCAGCAGCCAAGAGGATGGGCTGTTTTTT.

This clonotype occurred many times. This rearrangement joins TRBV29-1 to TRBJ2-2; D is possibly TRBD2 (6 bases). Germline V gene lookup returns CDR1 SQVTM and CDR2 ANQGSEA. The CDR3 runs 14 residues. V was cut by 1 base and J by 4 bases, with 10 bases left in between. In DNA form, the CDR3 reads TGCAGCGTTGAAGGGGACTTACGCACCGGGGAGCTGTTTTTT. Protein sequence: CSVEGDLRTGELFF.

The V call is TRBV9, the J call TRBJ2-6; TRBD1 matches at 8 bases. CDR3 size: 18 residues. Germline V gene sequence: CDR1 SGDLS, CDR2 YYNGEE. Trimming cost V 0 bases and J 1 base; bases outside gene matches: 6. The CDR3 is CASSVGTGSGSGANVLTF. The CDR3 DNA is TGTGCCAGCAGCGTAGGGACAGGGAGTGGGTCTGGGGCCAACGTCCTGACTTTC.

This rearrangement joins TRBV19 to TRBJ1-5; D gene uncertain. CDR3 length: 15 amino acids. The V end was cut by 9 bases, the J end by 1 base, with 16 bases between. Germline CDR1 is LNHDA and CDR2 is SQIVND (reference sequence). The CDR3, as DNA: TGTGCCAGCAAAGTCGTGGCCGTAAGCAATCAGCCCCAGCATTTT. Its protein is CASKVVAVSNQPQHF. Full variable domain (remainder filled in from reference TRBV19 and TRBJ1-5): DGGITQSPKYLFRKEGQNVTLSCEQNLNHDAMYWYRQDPGQGLRLIYYSQIVNDFQKGDIAEGYSVSREKKESFPLTVTSAQKNPTAFYLCASKVVAVSNQPQHFGDGTRLSIL.

This clonotype was detected many times. The gene calls are TRBV5-1 and TRBJ1-5; D might be TRBD1 (6 bases). V was pared by 1 base and J by 4 bases, with 12 bases between. Germline V gives CDR1 SGHRS, CDR2 YFSETQ. The CDR3 has 15 amino acids. CDR3 sequence (DNA): TGCGCCAGCAGCTTGACAGGGAGTATAAATCAGCCCCAGCATTTT. This sequence encodes CASSLTGSINQPQHF. Full variable domain (missing parts from reference TRBV5-1 and TRBJ1-5): KAGVTQTPRYLIKTRGQQVTLSCSPISGHRSVSWYQQTPGQGLQFLFEYFSETQRNKGNFPGRFSGRQFSNSRSEMNVSTLELGDSALYLCASSLTGSINQPQHFGDGTRLSIL.